This T cell receptor beta chain was sequenced for a study of blood T cell repertoires in COVID-19. Study-level information: The United States, Italy and Spain were the sources of the acute and convalescent COVID-19 samples.

CDR1 is SGHDT and CDR2 is YYEEEE in the germline V gene. This CDR3 region has 15 residues. Trimming at V came to 6 bases and at J to 3 bases, leaving 8 bases not matched to a gene. As originally analysed: Amplified reference gene primers provided the basis for estimating nucleated cell counts. The method was immunoSEQ multiplex PCR; TCRdb's version includes in-frame clones alone and lacks a portion of them. V and J calls and clone size are copied from that table; D and trimming were computed from the DNA. Found here are about 200,000 clones, approximately 82% of them singletons; the top ten hold less than 15%.

The J gene is TRBJ2-1, the V gene TRBV5-6; 8 bases match TRBD2. This receptor was taken from a human donor in a cohort sampled during active COVID-19. The sample consisted of peripheral blood. The CDR3 sequence is CASTESGRIYNEQFF. The CDR3 DNA sequence: TGTGCCAGCACCGAGAGCGGGAGAATCTACAATGAGCAGTTCTTC.